The clone carrying this TCR beta chain was seen only a few times. Its antigen is unidentified. TCRdb used MiXCR to reprocess the 5' RACE reads, holding one entry per CDR3 protein. Of hundreds of thousands of distinct CDR3 sequences listed, around 20% were seen once; the top ten hold 18%. The data are from a study of T cells after yellow fever vaccination. Study-level information: The fractions with low cell numbers were processed using SMART-Seq v4 Ultra Low Input. Points from the study as a whole: Most clones from primary vaccination resurfaced after the booster (96% CD4, less than 90% CD8). Although the secondary response was weaker, it peaked faster, at day 5 versus 15. Repertoires obtained by FACS sorting could include abundant clonotypes that entered as contaminants from the bulk population.

This sample comprised PBMCs, obtained before the yellow fever booster vaccination. The clonotype comes from a man younger than 30 who received the YFV17D yellow fever vaccine.

The chain's CDR3 is CASVPTSGFYNEQFF. CDR3 DNA sequence: TGCGCCAGCGTCCCTACTAGCGGCTTTTACAATGAGCAGTTCTTC. J is TRBJ2-1 and V is TRBV5-1, with 8 positions matching TRBD2. The CDR3 runs 15 residues. The J segment lost 4 bases and the V segment lost 7 bases, leaving 10 bases of the junction unmatched. Germline CDR1 is SGHRS and CDR2 is YFSETQ.